Described below is a single T cell receptor beta chain sequence and its context. Antigen specificity is unknown. From germline, CDR1 is MNHEY and CDR2 SVGAGI. The length of the CDR3 is 15 residues. J lost 0 bases, V lost 10 bases, and 10 bases had no gene match. Primers for the PCR totalled 60 Vbeta and 13 Jbeta. The method was immunoSEQ multiplex PCR; TCRdb's version includes in-frame clones alone and lacks a portion of them. This table holds about 130,000 clones, 76% found once. This sample was included in a study of cytomegalovirus exposure and HLA in healthy donors. Regarding the study as a whole: Prior analysis indicated that the majority of TCR beta V segments exhibited productivity approximately 90% or approximately 30% of the time. Many donors carried some public TCRs, although rarity characterized most TCR sequences. High sensitivity and specificity were reportedly achieved when the classifier diagnosed cytomegalovirus status.

The material sequenced was PBMCs. The chain recombines TRBV6-5 with TRBJ1-2, with TRBD1 matching 8 bases. This receptor was obtained from a man aged 35 to 55 in good health and CMV-seronegative. CDR3 DNA: TGTGCCACCACGACAGGGGCATTATCTAACTATGGCTACACCTTC. It codes for CATTTGALSNYGYTF.